The 21 T cell receptor beta chains presented below share a single source sample, sequenced in a study of CD4 T cells in relation to SARS-CoV-2 and coronaviruses (dated by TCRdb to about 2021). These receptors' targets are unknown. The receptor library was made with the immunoSEQ multiplex PCR assay. TCRdb carries this immuneACCESS record with in-frame sequences only. Its versions omit some clonotypes, under half of them owing to an unresolved V gene in the studies checked, with the rest unexplained. For this sample there are approximately 30,000 clones; about 80% appear just once. Approximately 22% of the sample belongs to the ten largest clones. CD4+ T cells from unexposed donors were collected before the COVID-19 pandemic (2011-2018). After more than 9 days of culture, CD4+ T cells were isolated with the EasySep CD4+ T cell isolation kit. Material for sequencing was CD4+ T cells from PBMCs, cultured in vitro. These receptors all come from a human donor in good health.

The rearrangement joins TRBV19 to TRBJ1-2, with TRBD1 as a possible D gene (6 bases). With 4 bases removed from V and 3 bases from J, the gap between germline ends came to 12 bases. The CDR3 covers 14 residues. Germline V gene data show CDR1 as LNHDA and CDR2 as SQIVND (reference sequence). Written as DNA, the CDR3 is TGTGCCAGTAGTACACAGGGTTCATACTATGGCTACACCTTC. It specifies CASSTQGSYYGYTF. The full variable domain, rest sourced from reference TRBV19 and TRBJ1-2, is DGGITQSPKYLFRKEGQNVTLSCEQNLNHDAMYWYRQDPGQGLRLIYYSQIVNDFQKGDIAEGYSVSREKKESFPLTVTSAQKNPTAFYLCASSTQGSYYGYTFGSGTRLTVV.

The J gene is TRBJ2-7, the V gene TRBV30; D perhaps matches TRBD2 (6 bases). The CDR3 has 14 residues. Trimming shortened V by 4 bases and J by 5 bases, and 18 bases separated the two germline ends. Germline V gene data show CDR1 as GTSNPN and CDR2 as SVGIG (reference sequence). In DNA form, the CDR3 reads TGTGCCTGGACTATTACCGGGAGAATAAACGAGCAGTACTTC. Translating gives CAWTITGRINEQYF.

The rearrangement uses TRBV5-1 and TRBJ1-1; D might be TRBD1 (6 bases). Germline CDR1 and CDR2: SGHRS and YFSETQ. V lost 0 bases, J lost 0 bases, and 12 bases lay in between. CDR3 length: 16 amino acids. CDR3 amino acids: CASSLVIGGMNTEAFF. CDR3 sequence (DNA): TGCGCCAGCAGCTTGGTTATAGGGGGGATGAACACTGAAGCTTTCTTT.

CDR3: CASSPRGLNSPLHF. CDR3 coding DNA: TGTGCCAGCAGCCCTCGGGGGTTAAATTCACCCCTCCACTTT. The J gene is TRBJ1-6, the V gene TRBV7-9; possible D gene TRBD1, 5 bases. Between the trimmed V and J ends, which lost 5 bases and 7 bases, there was a span of 12 bases. The CDR3 totals 14 residues. Per the germline V gene, CDR1 is SEHNR and CDR2 is FQNEAQ (reference sequence). Full variable domain (outside the CDR3, taken from reference TRBV7-9 and TRBJ1-6): DTGVSQNPRHKITKRGQNVTFRCDPISEHNRLYWYRQTLGQGPEFLTYFQNEAQLEKSRLLSDRFSAERPKGSFSTLEIQRTEQGDSAMYLCASSPRGLNSPLHFGNGTRLTVT.

The chain carries TRBV7-2 and TRBJ2-7; TRBD1 might be the D (7 bases). Germline V lookup: CDR1 SGHTA, CDR2 FQGNSA. The CDR3 is 15 amino acids. Trimming left V 3 bases short and J 0 bases short, with 12 bases between. The CDR3 nucleotides are TGTGCCAGCAGCTTGGCAGGGGGGCCCTCCTACGAGCAGTACTTC. Translation: CASSLAGGPSYEQYF.

V gene TRBV4-1 combines with J gene TRBJ2-7; the match to TRBD1 covers 7 bases. Germline V lookup: CDR1 MGHRA, CDR2 YSYEKL. The trim removed 2 bases at V and 3 bases at J, leaving 10 bases unmatched. The CDR3 loop spans 16 amino acids. As DNA, the CDR3 is TGCGCCAGCAGCCAACCAAACAGGGGCCGGAACTACGAGCAGTACTTC. Protein sequence: CASSQPNRGRNYEQYF.

This chain connects TRBV19 to TRBJ1-2; D is uncertain. Looked up from germline, CDR1 is LNHDA and CDR2 is SQIVND (reference sequence). The CDR3 consists of 15 residues. The V gene lost 5 bases and the J gene lost 8 bases, with 21 bases spanning the gap. The chain's CDR3 is CASSQTQDGLRGYTF. The CDR3 DNA sequence: TGTGCCAGTAGTCAAACCCAGGACGGCCTGAGAGGCTACACCTTC. The full variable domain, its missing parts supplied by reference TRBV19 and TRBJ1-2, is DGGITQSPKYLFRKEGQNVTLSCEQNLNHDAMYWYRQDPGQGLRLIYYSQIVNDFQKGDIAEGYSVSREKKESFPLTVTSAQKNPTAFYLCASSQTQDGLRGYTFGSGTRLTVV.

V gene TRBV30 combines with J gene TRBJ1-3; no firm D call. This CDR3 has 17 residues. Deletions cut 0 bases from V and 0 bases from J, with 15 bases between. Germline CDR1 and CDR2: GTSNPN and SVGIG (reference sequence). The CDR3 reads CAWSVLRSRRSGNTIYF. CDR3 DNA sequence: TGTGCCTGGAGTGTACTAAGGAGTAGACGCTCTGGAAACACCATATATTTT.

The J gene is TRBJ2-5, the V gene TRBV7-8; D tentatively reads TRBD1 or TRBD2 (5 bases each). V lost 3 bases and J lost 3, with 17 bases in between. The CDR3 is 16 residues long. Looked up from germline, CDR1 is SGHVS and CDR2 is FQNEAQ. The CDR3 DNA follows: TGTGCCAGCAGCTTTCCGGGCGCCAGGGACGAAGAGACCCAGTACTTC. It is translated as CASSFPGARDEETQYF. Together with reference TRBV7-8 and TRBJ2-5, the CDR3 gives the full variable domain: GAGVSQSPRYKVAKRGQDVALRCDPISGHVSLFWYQQALGQGPEFLTYFQNEAQLDKSGLPSDRFFAERPEGSVSTLKIQRTQQEDSAVYLCASSFPGARDEETQYFGPGTRLLVL.

This chain links TRBV11-2 with TRBJ2-5; the match to TRBD2 covers 11 bases. CDR1 and CDR2 (germline): SGHAT, FQNNGV. Trimming took 6 bases from V and 5 from J; bases not matched to a gene: 2. This CDR3 region has 13 residues. The CDR3 protein is CASSSSGRETQYF. In DNA, the CDR3 is TGTGCCAGCAGTTCTAGCGGGAGGGAGACCCAGTACTTC.

V is TRBV5-5 and J is TRBJ1-3; TRBD1 matches 8 bases. The CDR3 runs 15 residues. Germline-derived CDR1 and CDR2 are SGHKS and YYEKEE (reference sequence). With 1 base clipped from V and 5 bases from J, the junction kept 5 bases outside the gene matches. CDR3 residues: CASSLTGQERNTIYF. The DNA of the CDR3 is TGTGCCAGCAGCTTGACGGGACAGGAGAGAAACACCATATATTTT.

The chain joins TRBV7-2 to TRBJ2-4; no reliable D call. V was shortened by 1 base and J by 0 bases, with 10 bases between the two germline ends. CDR1 is SGHTA and CDR2 is FQGNSA in the germline V gene. CDR3 length: 16 residues. The CDR3 reads CASSLDFSLAKNIQYF. The CDR3 DNA follows: TGTGCCAGCAGCTTAGATTTCAGCTTAGCCAAAAACATTCAGTACTTC. Filled out from reference TRBV7-2 and TRBJ2-4, the complete variable domain reads GAGVSQSPSNKVTEKGKDVELRCDPISGHTALYWYRQSLGQGLEFLIYFQGNSAPDKSGLPSDRFSAERTGGSVSTLTIQRTQQEDSAVYLCASSLDFSLAKNIQYFGAGTRLSVL.

This clone was seen a handful of times. V usage is TRBV3-1 (or the pseudogene TRBV3-2) and J usage is TRBJ1-5; 7 nucleotides line up with TRBD1. V dropped 4 bases and J dropped 4; count of bases not matched to a gene: 1. Germline CDR1 LGHDT, CDR2 YNNKEL (reference sequence). This CDR3 is built from 13 residues. CDR3 in amino acids: CASSRDRNQPQHF. CDR3 in DNA: TGTGCCAGCAGCCGGGACAGAAATCAGCCCCAGCATTTT.

The chain links TRBV24-1 to TRBJ2-5; tentatively, D is TRBD1 or TRBD2 (5 bases each). CDR3 size: 13 residues. The germline V and J ends were trimmed by 2 bases and 5 bases, with 8 bases remaining between them. Germline CDR1 and CDR2: KGHDR and SFDVKD. The CDR3, as DNA: TGTGCCACCAGTGATTCAGGGACCGAGACCCAGTACTTC. Its protein product is CATSDSGTETQYF.

The chain carries TRBV7-8 and TRBJ1-3; D is unresolved. The CDR3 sequence is 14 residues long. Germline V lookup: CDR1 SGHVS, CDR2 FQNEAQ. Trimming left V 3 bases short and J 3 bases short, with 9 bases between. CDR3 nucleotides: TGTGCCAGCAGCTTCGCTGGCCTTGGAAACACCATATATTTT. Residues: CASSFAGLGNTIYF.

This chain joins TRBV5-1 and TRBJ1-2; TRBD1 agrees at 10 bases. Germline assignment: CDR1 SGHRS and CDR2 YFSETQ. This CDR3 is 14 amino acids long. J lost 7 bases, V lost 0 bases, and 3 bases had no gene match. This CDR3 reads CASSLGQGAGGYTF. The DNA for the CDR3 is TGCGCCAGCAGCTTGGGACAGGGGGCGGGTGGCTACACCTTC. Full variable domain (rest looked up from reference TRBV5-1 and TRBJ1-2): KAGVTQTPRYLIKTRGQQVTLSCSPISGHRSVSWYQQTPGQGLQFLFEYFSETQRNKGNFPGRFSGRQFSNSRSEMNVSTLELGDSALYLCASSLGQGAGGYTFGSGTRLTVV.

J is TRBJ2-5 and V is TRBV5-1; no definite D call. Germline CDR1 reads SGHRS; CDR2 reads YFSETQ. This CDR3 has 14 residues. V was shortened by 3 bases and J by 3 bases, with 12 bases between the two germline ends. The CDR3 DNA follows: TGCGCCAGCAGCTCCCTGACTGGGGAAGAGACCCAGTACTTC. Its protein is CASSSLTGEETQYF.

The V and J genes are TRBV5-6 and TRBJ2-2, with 7 bases lining up with TRBD2. Trimming at V came to 4 bases and at J to 0 bases, leaving 6 bases not matched to a gene. Per the germline V gene, CDR1 is SGHDT and CDR2 is YYEEEE. The CDR3 is 16 amino acids. CDR3 sequence reads: CASSPPLAANTGELFF. CDR3 coding DNA: TGTGCCAGCAGCCCGCCCCTAGCGGCGAACACCGGGGAGCTGTTTTTT.

The chain links TRBV29-1 to TRBJ2-1; D unresolved. Germline V gives CDR1 SQVTM, CDR2 ANQGSEA. The CDR3 runs to 14 residues. Trimming removed 3 bases at V and 4 bases at J, with 13 bases between. CDR3 protein: CSVEAAPPYNEQFF. CDR3 DNA sequence: TGCAGCGTTGAGGCTGCTCCCCCTTACAATGAGCAGTTCTTC.

This chain connects TRBV5-6 to TRBJ1-2, with D maybe TRBD1 (5 bases). The germline CDR1 and CDR2 sequences are SGHDT and YYEEEE. V was trimmed by 1 base and J by 0 bases, leaving 13 bases between them. The CDR3 is 16 amino acids. The CDR3 nucleotides read TGTGCCAGCAGCTTGAATGTGGGGGTAGCTAACTATGGCTACACCTTC. Translating it yields CASSLNVGVANYGYTF. Using reference TRBV5-6 and TRBJ1-2 for the parts outside the CDR3, the full variable domain is DAGVTQSPTHLIKTRGQQVTLRCSPKSGHDTVSWYQQALGQGPQFIFQYYEEEERQRGNFPDRFSGHQFPNYSSELNVNALLLGDSALYLCASSLNVGVANYGYTFGSGTRLTVV.

The chain uses TRBV6-2 or TRBV6-3 and TRBJ2-7, with TRBD1 as a possible D gene (6 bases). V was clipped by 6 bases and J by 0 bases, with 21 bases between them. The CDR3 loop spans 17 amino acids. CDR1 and CDR2 from the germline V gene are MNHEY and SVGEGT. CDR3 DNA: TGTGCCAGCAGCCCAGGAACAGGGACGTATTCCTCCTACGAGCAGTACTTC. It yields the protein CASSPGTGTYSSYEQYF.